This entry concerns a single T cell receptor beta chain. This entry belongs to a study of T cell responses to AZD1222 COVID-19 vaccine. Libraries were prepared by immunoSEQ multiplex PCR; TCRdb keeps only in-frame clonotypes and omits some of them. The data contain about 120,000 clones, roughly 89% of them singletons. Germline CDR1 reads MGHDK; CDR2 reads SYGVNS. V shed 2 bases and J 1 base; nucleotides not matched to a gene: 7. The CDR3 runs 17 residues. The V call is TRBV25-1, the J call TRBJ1-2; TRBD1 agrees at 10 bases. The material was peripheral blood, obtained on day 0 of AZD1222 vaccination. This clonotype was sampled from an adult in good health. CDR3 sequence reads: CASSEEGDRGVNYGYTF. The CDR3 coding sequence is TGTGCCAGCAGTGAAGAAGGGGACAGGGGCGTTAACTATGGCTACACCTTC.